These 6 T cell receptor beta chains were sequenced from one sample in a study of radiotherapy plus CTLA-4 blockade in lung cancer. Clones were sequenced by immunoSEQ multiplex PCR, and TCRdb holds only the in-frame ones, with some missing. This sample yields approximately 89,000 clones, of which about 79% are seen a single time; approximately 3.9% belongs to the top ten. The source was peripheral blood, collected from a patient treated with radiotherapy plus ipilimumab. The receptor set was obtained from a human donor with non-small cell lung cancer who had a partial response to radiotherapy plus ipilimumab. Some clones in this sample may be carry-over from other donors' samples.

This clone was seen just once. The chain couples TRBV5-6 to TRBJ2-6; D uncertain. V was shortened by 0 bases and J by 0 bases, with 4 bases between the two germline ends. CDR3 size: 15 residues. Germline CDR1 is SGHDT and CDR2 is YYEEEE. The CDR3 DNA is TGTGCCAGCAGCTTGGGCAGCTCTGGGGCCAACGTCCTGACTTTC. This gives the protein CASSLGSSGANVLTF.

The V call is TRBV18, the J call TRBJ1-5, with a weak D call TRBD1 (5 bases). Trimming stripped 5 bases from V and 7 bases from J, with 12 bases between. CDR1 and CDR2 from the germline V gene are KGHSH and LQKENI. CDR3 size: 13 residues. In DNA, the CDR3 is TGTGCCAGCTCAGAACAGGAGGGCCAGCCCCAGCATTTT. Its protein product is CASSEQEGQPQHF.

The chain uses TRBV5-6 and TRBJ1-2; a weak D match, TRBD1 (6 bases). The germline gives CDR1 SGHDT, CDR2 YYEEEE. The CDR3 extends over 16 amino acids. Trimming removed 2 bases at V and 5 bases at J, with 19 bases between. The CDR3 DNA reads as TGTGCCAGCAGCTTAAGACCCCCCATGGGGGCATATGGCTACACCTTC. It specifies CASSLRPPMGAYGYTF.

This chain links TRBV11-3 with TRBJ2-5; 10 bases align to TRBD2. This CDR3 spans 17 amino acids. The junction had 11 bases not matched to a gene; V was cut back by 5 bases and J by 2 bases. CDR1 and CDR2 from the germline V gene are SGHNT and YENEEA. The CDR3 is CASSPSPLSGGQETQYF. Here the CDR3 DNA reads TGTGCCAGCAGCCCCAGTCCCCTTAGCGGGGGGCAAGAGACCCAGTACTTC.

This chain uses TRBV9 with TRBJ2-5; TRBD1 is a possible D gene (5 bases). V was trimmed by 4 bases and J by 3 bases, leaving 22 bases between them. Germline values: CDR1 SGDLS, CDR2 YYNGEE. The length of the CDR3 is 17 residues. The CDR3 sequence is CASSFPPDSTEEETQYF. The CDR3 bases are TGTGCCAGCAGCTTTCCCCCAGACTCGACAGAGGAAGAGACCCAGTACTTC.

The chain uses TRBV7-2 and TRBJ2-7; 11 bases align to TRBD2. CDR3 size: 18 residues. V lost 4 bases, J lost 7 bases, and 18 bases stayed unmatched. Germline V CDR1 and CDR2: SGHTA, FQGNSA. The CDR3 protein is CASSSTPFLAGGSREQYF. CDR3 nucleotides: TGTGCCAGCAGCTCTACCCCCTTTCTAGCGGGGGGATCCAGGGAGCAGTACTTC.